One sample yielded the 29 T cell receptor beta chains listed below, sequenced in a study of cytomegalovirus exposure and HLA in healthy donors. Primers: 60 Vbeta forward and 13 Jbeta reverse. Here immunoSEQ multiplex PCR was the method, and the copy in TCRdb shows in-frame clones only, minus some. The sample has 200,000 or so clones, approximately 78% seen once. The specimen was PBMCs. The receptors shown here come from a woman between 18 and 30 years old in good health and CMV-seronegative.

The table lists this clone with a few counts. This rearrangement joins TRBV18 to TRBJ1-1; D perhaps matches TRBD1 (5 bases). The ends were cut back, 3 bases at V and 3 bases at J, with 8 bases in the middle. This CDR3 has 13 amino acids. CDR1 and CDR2 from the germline V gene are KGHSH and LQKENI. The CDR3 reads CASSPTQDTEAFF. The CDR3 nucleotides are TGTGCCAGCTCACCTACACAGGACACTGAAGCTTTCTTT.

This chain links TRBV2 with TRBJ1-2; 8 nucleotides line up with TRBD1. This CDR3 is built from 16 residues. The germline gives CDR1 SNHLY, CDR2 FYNNEI. The V segment lost 4 bases and the J segment 1 base; nucleotides outside the gene matches: 8. CDR3 DNA: TGTGCCAGCAGTGGGGCTGGACAGGGAGGTAACTATGGCTACACCTTC. It translates to CASSGAGQGGNYGYTF.

The chain uses TRBV15 and TRBJ1-5; D not certain. Per germline, CDR1 LNHNV and CDR2 YYDKDF (reference sequence). V lost 0 bases and J lost 3, with 6 bases in between. CDR3 length: 14 residues. The CDR3 nucleotides are TGTGCCACCAGCAGAGAGGAGGCCAATCAGCCCCAGCATTTT. As protein: CATSREEANQPQHF.

The chain uses TRBV6-5 and TRBJ2-5; 7 bases map to TRBD2. The length of the CDR3 is 13 residues. Germline loops: CDR1 MNHEY, CDR2 SVGAGI. V shed 6 bases, J shed 3 bases, and the junction held 4 bases outside the gene matches. The CDR3 loop is CASRTSNEETQYF. For the CDR3, the DNA is TGTGCCAGCAGGACTAGCAATGAAGAGACCCAGTACTTC.

Comments on this clone: Likely a read error: the CDR3 ends without its conserved phenylalanine or tryptophan. The chain couples TRBV6-4 to TRBJ2-7, with 14 bases aligning to TRBD2. The junction had 14 bases not matched to a gene; V was cut back by 7 bases and J by 0 bases. Germline loops: CDR1 MRHNA, CDR2 SNTAGT. This CDR3 has 19 amino acids. The CDR3 coding sequence is TGTGCCAGCAACGAACCGGGACTAGCGGGGGCCAATAGCTCCTACGAGCAGTACCTC. It yields the protein CASNEPGLAGANSSYEQYL.

This sequence joins TRBV2 and TRBJ2-1, with 8 bases lining up with TRBD2. CDR1 is SNHLY, CDR2 FYNNEI, per germline. This CDR3 comprises 14 residues. Germline trimming cut 4 bases from V and 12 bases from J; bases unmatched to any gene: 11. The CDR3 here is CASSVNPAGEGQFF. CDR3 DNA: TGTGCCAGCAGTGTTAATCCAGCGGGAGAAGGGCAGTTCTTC.

With respect to this clone: Sequence at one end of the junction differs from germline and may be a read error. This sequence joins TRBV7-9 and TRBJ2-1, with D possibly TRBD2 on 6 matching bases. Germline V lookup: CDR1 SEHNR, CDR2 FQNEAQ (reference sequence). CDR3 length: 13 amino acids. Here the CDR3 reads CSSSLALANEQFF. For the CDR3, the DNA is TGTTCCAGCAGCTTAGCACTAGCCAATGAGCAGTTCTTC.

This chain joins TRBV2 and TRBJ2-1, with TRBD2 matching 11 bases. The CDR3 contains 15 residues. Germline lookup yields CDR1 SNHLY and CDR2 FYNNEI. J was trimmed by 6 bases and V by 3 bases; bases with no gene match: 4. The DNA for the CDR3 is TGTGCCAGCAGTGAGGGGCTAGCGGGAGGCAATGAGCAGTTCTTC. This encodes CASSEGLAGGNEQFF.

This chain connects TRBV6-5 to TRBJ2-2; 10 bases line up with TRBD1. The CDR3 runs to 15 residues. The germline gives CDR1 MNHEY, CDR2 SVGAGI. The V gene end was trimmed by 7 bases and the J gene end by 5 bases; junction bases not matched to a gene: 7. The CDR3 nucleotides are TGTGCCAGCACCAACGGGGACAGGGGTACCGGGGAGCTGTTTTTT. Translation: CASTNGDRGTGELFF.

V and J are TRBV18 and TRBJ2-3; 7 nucleotides align to TRBD1. This CDR3 has 15 residues. Looked up from germline, CDR1 is KGHSH and CDR2 is LQKENI. V dropped 0 bases and J dropped 8; count of bases not matched to a gene: 8. CDR3 in DNA: TGTGCCAGCTCACCACCTTTAGAAAAGGGGGCTACGCAGTATTTT. It yields the protein CASSPPLEKGATQYF.

The chain uses TRBV30 and TRBJ2-3, with D unclear. V lost 7 bases and J 1 base, leaving 9 bases between the germline ends. Per germline, CDR1 GTSNPN and CDR2 SVGIG (reference sequence). The CDR3 covers 12 residues. The CDR3 sequence is CAFSLGTDTQYF. CDR3 bases: TGTGCCTTCAGCCTAGGCACAGATACGCAGTATTTT.

This clone showed up just once. The V call is TRBV9, the J call TRBJ2-3; D is ambiguous. CDR3 length: 14 amino acids. Germline assignment: CDR1 SGDLS and CDR2 YYNGEE. Trimming stripped 3 bases from V and 0 bases from J, with 8 bases between. The CDR3 region has the DNA TGTGCCAGCAGCGGAGAGGTTAGCACAGATACGCAGTATTTT. This sequence encodes CASSGEVSTDTQYF. The variable domain in full, completed from reference TRBV9 and TRBJ2-3, reads DSGVTQTPKHLITATGQRVTLRCSPRSGDLSVYWYQQSLDQGLQFLIQYYNGEERAKGNILERFSAQQFPDLHSELNLSSLELGDSALYFCASSGEVSTDTQYFGPGTRLTVL.

The chain combines TRBV2 with TRBJ2-7; 11 bases align to TRBD2. The junction had 2 bases not matched to a gene; V was cut back by 2 bases and J by 2 bases. This CDR3 spans 15 amino acids. CDR1 is SNHLY and CDR2 is FYNNEI in the germline V gene. As DNA, the CDR3 is TGTGCCAGCAGTGAACTAGCGGGAGGCGCCTACGAGCAGTACTTC. It specifies CASSELAGGAYEQYF.

The CDR3: CASKMDRDRVLGNTIYF. CDR3 sequence (DNA): TGCGCCAGCAAAATGGACAGGGACCGGGTCCTGGGAAACACCATATATTTT. The chain joins TRBV10-1 to TRBJ1-3; 8 bases line up with TRBD1. After removal of 7 bases from V and 4 bases from J, the junction contained 15 bases not matched to a gene. Germline CDR1 WNHNN, CDR2 SYGVQD (reference sequence). This CDR3 contains 17 residues.

The J gene is TRBJ2-7, the V gene TRBV27, with 8 bases fitting TRBD2. Germline assignment: CDR1 MNHEY and CDR2 SMNVEV (reference sequence). The CDR3 sequence is 14 residues long. Trimming took 11 bases from V and 2 from J; bases not matched to a gene: 11. The CDR3, as DNA: TGTGCCGCTCGGGGACTAGGGCCAACCTACGAGCAGTACTTC. This gives the protein CAARGLGPTYEQYF.

The rearrangement joins TRBV27 to TRBJ1-5, with TRBD1 identical over 8 bases. V dropped 3 bases and J dropped 4; count of bases not matched to a gene: 5. This CDR3 comprises 15 residues. The germline CDR1 and CDR2 sequences are MNHEY and SMNVEV (reference sequence). The CDR3 bases are TGTGCCAGCAGTTTCTCAGGGGGCGGGAATCAGCCCCAGCATTTT. Translation: CASSFSGGGNQPQHF.

This chain's CDR3 is CASSPPGQGETEAFF. The CDR3 coding sequence is TGTGCCAGCTCACCACCCGGACAGGGGGAGACTGAAGCTTTCTTT. The rearrangement uses TRBV18 and TRBJ1-1; TRBD1 agrees at 10 bases. The CDR3 is 15 residues long. Trimming at V came to 0 bases and at J to 5 bases, leaving 3 bases not matched to a gene. In germline, CDR1 is KGHSH, CDR2 LQKENI.

The chain couples TRBV7-2 to TRBJ1-5, with D possibly TRBD1 on 5 matching bases. This CDR3 comprises 13 residues. V lost 3 bases and J lost 4, with 7 bases in between. The germline CDR1 and CDR2 sequences are SGHTA and FQGNSA. CDR3 coding DNA: TGTGCCAGCAGCTTTGACAGAAATCAGCCCCAGCATTTT. The encoded protein is CASSFDRNQPQHF.

V usage is TRBV27 and J usage is TRBJ2-2; 12 bases fit TRBD2. With 5 bases clipped from V and 14 bases from J, the junction kept 9 bases outside the gene matches. The V gene's germline CDR1 is MNHEY and CDR2 SMNVEV (reference sequence). The CDR3 has 14 amino acids. The CDR3 bases are TGTGCCAGCAGTCCGACTAGCGGGAGAGGTAATCTGTTTTTT. This sequence encodes CASSPTSGRGNLFF.

The chain couples TRBV9 to TRBJ2-5, with 7 bases lining up with TRBD1. The end of the DNA aligns better with TRBJ2-7, so the J call may be wrong. CDR1 is SGDLS, CDR2 YYNGEE, per germline. The CDR3 totals 16 residues. The CDR3 DNA follows: TGTGCCAGCAGCCCGCGGCCGTGGGACAGACCCTACGAGCAGTACTTC. Protein sequence: CASSPRPWDRPYEQYF.

The rearrangement uses TRBV25-1 and TRBJ1-1; possibly TRBD1 for D (6 bases). This CDR3 spans 14 amino acids. Trimming stripped 3 bases from V and 5 bases from J, with 13 bases between. Germline V lookup: CDR1 MGHDK, CDR2 SYGVNS. The CDR3 DNA is TGTGCCAGCAGTGATTTAGTACAGGGTACTGAAGCTTTCTTT. Its protein is CASSDLVQGTEAFF. Full variable domain (outside the CDR3, taken from reference TRBV25-1 and TRBJ1-1): EADIYQTPRYLVIGTGKKITLECSQTMGHDKMYWYQQDPGMELHLIHYSYGVNSTEKGDLSSESTVSRIRTEHFPLTLESARPSHTSQYLCASSDLVQGTEAFFGQGTRLTVV.

This chain uses TRBV19 with TRBJ2-2, with TRBD2 matching 12 bases. Germline CDR1 and CDR2: LNHDA and SQIVND (reference sequence). CDR3 length: 14 residues. Trimming cost V 8 bases and J 7 bases; bases outside gene matches: 5. CDR3 in DNA: TGTGCCAGTGGACTAGCGGGATTGGTCGGGGAGCTGTTTTTT. Residues: CASGLAGLVGELFF.

The rearrangement uses TRBV19 and TRBJ1-2, with 11 bases lining up with TRBD1. The CDR3 runs 15 residues. Trimming at V came to 7 bases and at J to 5 bases, leaving 9 bases not matched to a gene. The germline V gene has CDR1 LNHDA and CDR2 SQIVND (reference sequence). The CDR3 sequence is CASKDRGRMGYGYTF. CDR3 coding DNA: TGTGCCAGTAAGGACAGGGGGCGCATGGGATATGGCTACACCTTC.

The V and J genes are TRBV4-2 and TRBJ2-7; 11 nucleotides align to TRBD1. The CDR3 contains 15 residues. Germline CDR1 and CDR2: LGHNA and YNFKEQ. The V and J ends lost 5 bases and 5 bases, in that order; junction bases with no gene match: 8. The CDR3, as DNA: TGTGCCAGCAGCACCCGGGACAGGGGGAGTGACGAGCAGTACTTC. Translating it yields CASSTRDRGSDEQYF.

This clone was seen only once. The chain has TRBV7-9 and TRBJ1-5; a possible D gene is TRBD1 (6 bases). V was pared by 4 bases and J by 3 bases, with 10 bases between. The CDR3 has 14 amino acids. Germline V gene lookup returns CDR1 SEHNR and CDR2 FQNEAQ (reference sequence). CDR3 nucleotide sequence: TGTGCCAGCAGCTCTCGGACAGACAATCAGCCCCAGCATTTT. It is translated as CASSSRTDNQPQHF.

This rearrangement joins TRBV15 to TRBJ2-1, with D perhaps TRBD2 (5 bases). Trimming shortened V by 4 bases and J by 1 base, and 17 bases separated the two germline ends. Germline V gene data show CDR1 as LNHNV and CDR2 as YYDKDF (reference sequence). The CDR3 spans 17 residues. This CDR3 is CATSKGSSNLSYNEQFF. The CDR3, as DNA: TGTGCCACCAGCAAAGGCTCTAGCAACCTTTCCTACAATGAGCAGTTCTTC.

Note on this clone: Within the sample, other DNA sequences also encode this same CDR3. The chain recombines TRBV5-1 with TRBJ2-1; 10 nucleotides match TRBD2. The CDR3 covers 14 residues. Germline CDR1 and CDR2: SGHRS and YFSETQ. The V segment lost 3 bases and the J segment 7 bases; nucleotides outside the gene matches: 4. The CDR3, as DNA: TGCGCCAGCAGCTCTAGCGGGGGTGTAAATGAGCAGTTCTTC. The encoded protein is CASSSSGGVNEQFF.

This chain joins TRBV7-9 and TRBJ1-1; a possible D gene is TRBD1 (5 bases). The germline gives CDR1 SEHNR, CDR2 FQNEAQ (reference sequence). The CDR3 is 16 residues long. Trimming removed 3 bases from V and 0 bases from J, with 14 bases in between. The CDR3 DNA reads as TGTGCCAGCAGCTTCGGGGGTGGGAGACTGAACACTGAAGCTTTCTTT. Its translation: CASSFGGGRLNTEAFF.

The chain combines TRBV6-5 with TRBJ1-3; a possible D gene is TRBD1 (6 bases). The germline V gene encodes CDR1 MNHEY and CDR2 SVGAGI. Trimming stripped 6 bases from V and 8 bases from J, with 20 bases between. The CDR3 length is 15 residues. CDR3: CASRQSSGGMDTIYF. The CDR3 coding sequence is TGTGCCAGCAGGCAGTCGTCTGGGGGCATGGACACCATATATTTT.